Sequencing of this T cell receptor (beta chain) was carried out in a study of OX40 agonist ivuxolimab in advanced cancers. Study-level background: The group had a mean age of around 60 years, ranged from about 20 to 80, and was 75% to 85% male. Of the participants, approximately 38% had some prior anti-PD-1, anti-PD-L1 or anti-CTLA-4 therapy, which was allowed.

Broader study findings: Doses of 0.1 to 3.0 mg/kg were accompanied by clonal expansion of CD4+ and CD8+ blood T cells by week 6.

Sequencing used immunoSEQ multiplex PCR; TCRdb keeps in-frame clones, though not all of them. The sample includes roughly 40,000 clones, approximately 91% of them seen just once. V was trimmed by 5 bases and J by 0 bases, leaving 14 bases between them. Germline CDR1 is MNHEY and CDR2 is SVGAGI. The CDR3 contains 15 residues. Blood sampling was done at baseline, cycle 4 day 1, and cycle 7 day 1. Details on this clone: Its specificity is not known.

The V gene is TRBV6-5, the J gene TRBJ2-7; D tentatively fits TRBD1 or TRBD2 (5 bases each). Sequencing was performed on CD4+ or CD8+ T cells sorted from blood, taken in a trial of the OX40 agonist ivuxolimab. The TCR was taken from an adult with an advanced solid tumor such as melanoma, head and neck, liver or kidney cancer. The CDR3 reads CASSRGRLNSYEQYF. The DNA for the CDR3 is TGTGCCAGCAGTAGGGGACGCCTAAACTCCTACGAGCAGTACTTC.